This T cell receptor (beta chain) came from a study of cytomegalovirus exposure and HLA in healthy donors. Study information: A data release that came early held approximately 92 million unique TCRs from HLA-typed donors. Whole-study results and caveats: Later analysis identified a missense DCLRE1C variant that was linked to TCR beta V- and J-gene trimming. A later analysis found most CMV-associated TCR beta chains apparently HLA-restricted. An analysis done earlier found most TCR beta V segments productive about 90% or about 30% of the time.

Trimming shortened V by 2 bases and J by 1 base, and 5 bases separated the two germline ends. Germline V gene lookup returns CDR1 KGHSH and CDR2 LQKENI. The CDR3 spans 13 residues. PCR primers comprised 60 Vbeta and 13 Jbeta primers. Data came from immunoSEQ multiplex PCR; TCRdb stores just in-frame clones and leaves some out. The sample records some 140,000 clones, approximately 80% being singletons. As concerns this clone: Its antigen is unidentified.

Sequences were obtained from PBMCs. The clonotype was recovered from a man younger than 45 in good health and CMV-seronegative. The V gene is TRBV18, the J gene TRBJ1-1; tentative D call: TRBD1 (5 bases). The CDR3 loop is CASSPGANTEAFF. The CDR3 region has the DNA TGTGCCAGCTCACCAGGGGCGAACACTGAAGCTTTCTTT.